This T cell receptor beta chain is from a study of beta chain features in type 1 diabetes. At the level of the study: Regarding age, gender and cell yields, patients proved similar to healthy donors.

This clone was counted only a few times. Its specificity is not known. Study-wide results and caveats: For cells with high TCR expression, cDNA sequencing could yield over-representation. People with Type 1 diabetes carried modestly yet significantly shorter TCRB CDR3s in all four CD4+ subsets. Naive, central memory and regulatory TCRB repertoires appeared more similar among patients than healthy donors. A pattern of fewer insertions and more deletions at VDJ junctions was seen in type 1 diabetes patients.

This CDR3 has 11 residues. Per the germline V gene, CDR1 is MNHNS and CDR2 is SASEGT. The V gene lost 5 bases and the J gene lost 8 bases, with 7 bases spanning the gap. The authors reverse transcribed all of the isolated RNA, so sequencing captured expressed TCRB transcripts. Here immunoSEQ multiplex PCR was the method, and the copy in TCRdb shows in-frame clones only, minus some. The sample holds 150,000 to 200,000 clones, over 55% seen once. The chain carries TRBV6-1 and TRBJ2-1; D gene ambiguous. The receptor was derived from a man aged 30-40 years with type 1 diabetes. The sequenced sample consisted of naive CD4+ T cells from blood. The CDR3 DNA reads as TGTGCCAGCAGTAAAGGCGATGAGCAGTTCTTC. Its translation is CASSKGDEQFF.